Following are 23 T cell receptor beta chains from one sample sequenced in a study of cytomegalovirus exposure and HLA in healthy donors. Assay used: immunoSEQ multiplex PCR; TCRdb lists only in-frame clones, some missing. The sample shows 120,000 or so clones, 80% to 90% of them seen only once. Sequences were obtained from PBMCs. These receptors were collected from a man between 18 and 35 years old in good health and CMV-seropositive.

The CDR3, as DNA: TGTGCCAGCAGTTACTCGAACGTTCGACTAGCAGAGACCCAGTACTTC. It codes for CASSYSNVRLAETQYF. V and J are TRBV6-6 and TRBJ2-5, with 7 nucleotides matching TRBD2. Germline V gene sequence: CDR1 MNHNY, CDR2 SVGAGI (reference sequence). CDR3 length equals 16 residues. The V segment lost 0 bases and the J segment 4 bases; nucleotides outside the gene matches: 8.

The V call is TRBV7-8, the J call TRBJ1-1; no firm D call. CDR1 is SGHVS and CDR2 is FQNEAQ in the germline V gene. The CDR3 is 13 amino acids. The V end was cut by 8 bases, the J end by 1 base, with 11 bases between. The CDR3 DNA is TGTGCCAGCGGCGGCAGCTCGAACACTGAAGCTTTCTTT. As protein: CASGGSSNTEAFF.

CDR3 bases: TGTGCCAGCAGTTTATATCGGGGGACGCCGGGAAAAGGCTATGGCTACACCTTC. This gives the protein CASSLYRGTPGKGYGYTF. J is TRBJ1-2 and V is TRBV28, with D maybe TRBD1 (5 bases). Trimming cost V 1 base and J 4 bases, with 22 bases left between them. Germline assignment: CDR1 MDHEN and CDR2 SYDVKM. The CDR3 is 18 residues long.

This clone has only one observation. The chain links TRBV5-1 to TRBJ1-5; the D is unclear. The germline V gene has CDR1 SGHRS and CDR2 YFSETQ. The V end lost 0 bases, the J end lost 5 bases, and 9 bases lay between the germline ends. The CDR3 loop spans 14 amino acids. The CDR3 is CASSLEGSDQPQHF. The CDR3 bases are TGCGCCAGCAGCTTGGAAGGGAGCGATCAGCCCCAGCATTTT.

The V call is TRBV7-9, the J call TRBJ2-3; 9 bases agree with TRBD1. Losses at the gene ends were 4 bases for V and 3 bases for J; bases not matched to a gene: 5. The germline V gene has CDR1 SEHNR and CDR2 FQNEAQ (reference sequence). The CDR3 spans 15 residues. Written as DNA, the CDR3 is TGTGCCAGCAGCTCCGGGACAGGGTGGACAGATACGCAGTATTTT. It yields the protein CASSSGTGWTDTQYF. Supplemented by reference TRBV7-9 and TRBJ2-3, the full variable domain reads DTGVSQNPRHKITKRGQNVTFRCDPISEHNRLYWYRQTLGQGPEFLTYFQNEAQLEKSRLLSDRFSAERPKGSFSTLEIQRTEQGDSAMYLCASSSGTGWTDTQYFGPGTRLTVL.

This clone was seen once. The genes are TRBV19 and TRBJ2-7; 7 nucleotides match TRBD1. Germline lookup yields CDR1 LNHDA and CDR2 SQIVND (reference sequence). V trimming: 4 bases; J trimming: 6 bases; junction bases outside the gene matches: 6. The CDR3 is 13 residues long. The CDR3 is CASSRRGQTEQYF. The DNA for the CDR3 is TGTGCCAGTAGTAGAAGGGGACAGACCGAGCAGTACTTC.

The J gene is TRBJ2-6, the V gene TRBV28, with TRBD2 matching over 7 bases. Germline lookup yields CDR1 MDHEN and CDR2 SYDVKM. V lost 7 bases to trimming and J lost 2 bases; unmatched junction nucleotides: 5. This CDR3 has 15 residues. This CDR3 is CASNGGRAGANVLTF. The CDR3 DNA follows: TGTGCCAGCAACGGGGGGAGGGCTGGGGCCAACGTCCTGACTTTC.

The J gene is TRBJ1-1, the V gene TRBV19, with unresolved D. The CDR3 consists of 11 residues. V lost 7 bases and J 11 bases, leaving 14 bases between the germline ends. Germline V gene sequence: CDR1 LNHDA, CDR2 SQIVND (reference sequence). CDR3 nucleotide sequence: TGTGCCAGTAACATAGGCGGGGTTGCTTTCTTT. Residues: CASNIGGVAFF.

V is TRBV29-1 and J is TRBJ2-3; 8 bases are shared with TRBD1. This CDR3 contains 14 residues. From germline, CDR1 is SQVTM and CDR2 ANQGSEA. V was pared by 6 bases and J by 0 bases, with 5 bases of the junction left unmatched. The CDR3 bases are TGCAGCGTGAGGACAGGGCGGAGCACAGATACGCAGTATTTT. Translating it yields CSVRTGRSTDTQYF.

The CDR3 region has the DNA TGTGCCAGCAGCGTAGGGGTAGTAACCTCAGGATATGGCTACACCTTC. Encoded protein: CASSVGVVTSGYGYTF. The chain uses TRBV9 and TRBJ1-2; unclear D gene. Germline V gene data show CDR1 as SGDLS and CDR2 as YYNGEE. V gave up 0 bases and J gave up 5 bases, with 17 bases separating them. The CDR3 length is 16 residues.

This chain uses TRBV29-1 with TRBJ1-2, with 8 bases fitting TRBD1. The germline CDR1 and CDR2 sequences are SQVTM and ANQGSEA. The CDR3 totals 14 residues. Losses at the gene ends were 6 bases for V and 8 bases for J; bases not matched to a gene: 14. The CDR3 is CSVDRGSLEEGYTF. CDR3 in DNA: TGCAGCGTAGACAGGGGATCCCTGGAGGAAGGCTACACCTTC. Based on the CDR3 plus reference TRBV29-1 and TRBJ1-2, the full variable domain is SAVISQKPSRDICQRGTSLTIQCQVDSQVTMMFWYRQQPGQSLTLIATANQGSEATYESGFVIDKFPISRPNLTFSTLTVSNMSPEDSSIYLCSVDRGSLEEGYTFGSGTRLTVV.

The rearrangement joins TRBV6-1 to TRBJ1-2, with 7 bases fitting TRBD1. The CDR3 totals 15 residues. Germline CDR1 reads MNHNS; CDR2 reads SASEGT. V lost 4 bases, J lost 0 bases, and 5 bases stayed unmatched. As DNA, the CDR3 is TGTGCCAGCAGTGTTGGACAGGTTCCTAACTATGGCTACACCTTC. It specifies CASSVGQVPNYGYTF.

This chain connects TRBV7-9 to TRBJ2-2; tentative D call: TRBD1 (5 bases). V was pared by 1 base and J by 0 bases, with 6 bases between. CDR1 is SEHNR, CDR2 FQNEAQ, per germline (reference sequence). This CDR3 has 15 residues. The CDR3 is CASSLEGTNTGELFF. The CDR3 region has the DNA TGTGCCAGCAGCTTAGAGGGGACGAACACCGGGGAGCTGTTTTTT.

This chain joins TRBV11-2 and TRBJ2-1; 10 bases map to TRBD2. This CDR3 comprises 16 residues. Germline V gives CDR1 SGHAT, CDR2 FQNNGV. With V trimmed by 2 bases and J by 6 bases, 7 bases remained unmatched. DNA for the CDR3: TGTGCCAGCAGCTTAATGTTGGCTAGCGGGGGCAATGAGCAGTTCTTC. Translation: CASSLMLASGGNEQFF.

In nucleotides, the CDR3 is TGTGCCAGCAGTTTATTGGGAACAGGGTTAGCCAAAAACATTCAGTACTTC. It specifies CASSLLGTGLAKNIQYF. The V and J genes are TRBV28 and TRBJ2-4; D possibly corresponds to TRBD1 (6 bases). Per germline, CDR1 MDHEN and CDR2 SYDVKM. The ends were cut back, 1 base at V and 0 bases at J, with 13 bases in the middle. The CDR3 extends over 17 amino acids.

The chain recombines TRBV2 with TRBJ2-5; 10 bases are shared with TRBD1. Germline V gene data show CDR1 as SNHLY and CDR2 as FYNNEI. Trimming cost V 2 bases and J 2 bases; bases outside gene matches: 11. The CDR3 is 18 residues long. CDR3 sequence: CASSEKLGRTGGQETQYF. DNA for the CDR3: TGTGCCAGCAGTGAAAAGCTAGGTCGGACAGGGGGTCAAGAGACCCAGTACTTC.

This sequence joins TRBV5-1 and TRBJ2-3; 11 nucleotides line up with TRBD2. The CDR3 loop spans 17 amino acids. V was clipped by 2 bases and J by 2 bases; unmatched bases: 7. CDR1 and CDR2 (germline): SGHRS, YFSETQ. The CDR3 bases are TGCGCCAGCAGCTTTGGGCTAGCGGGGGGACCCACAGATACGCAGTATTTT. Its protein product is CASSFGLAGGPTDTQYF.

This rearrangement joins TRBV18 to TRBJ2-2, with a weak D call TRBD2 (6 bases). The V and J ends lost 4 bases and 1 base respectively, with 7 bases between them. Germline CDR1 KGHSH, CDR2 LQKENI. The CDR3 is made up of 14 amino acids. The DNA for the CDR3 is TGTGCCAGCTCACTGCGGGAGAACACCGGGGAGCTGTTTTTT. Its protein is CASSLRENTGELFF. The full variable domain, rest sourced from reference TRBV18 and TRBJ2-2, is NAGVMQNPRHLVRRRGQEARLRCSPMKGHSHVYWYRQLPEEGLKFMVYLQKENIIDESGMPKERFSAEFPKEGPSILRIQQVVRGDSAAYFCASSLRENTGELFFGEGSRLTVL.

V usage is TRBV5-8 and J usage is TRBJ2-3; 10 bases line up with TRBD2. J gave up 8 bases and V 2 bases, and 5 bases lay outside the gene matches. The CDR3 consists of 14 residues. Germline-derived CDR1 and CDR2 are SGHTS and YDEGEE. In nucleotides, the CDR3 is TGTGCCAGCAGCTTCAAGCGGGAGGGGGTTACGCAGTATTTT. Residues: CASSFKREGVTQYF.

In this sample, this clone turned up many times. This chain uses TRBV10-3 with TRBJ2-1; TRBD1 is a possible D gene (5 bases). Germline V gene lookup returns CDR1 ENHRY and CDR2 SYGVKD. Trimming removed 6 bases at V and 5 bases at J, with 20 bases between. This CDR3 has 16 residues. Written as DNA, the CDR3 is TGTGCCATCAGCCTAGGGGATTGGAGTGGGAACAATGAGCAGTTCTTC. Its protein is CAISLGDWSGNNEQFF.

The rearrangement links TRBV6-5 to TRBJ2-7; 10 bases are a match to TRBD2. The CDR3 spans 15 residues. From germline, CDR1 is MNHEY and CDR2 SVGAGI. J was trimmed by 0 bases and V by 6 bases; bases with no gene match: 5. CDR3 in amino acids: CASSRSGGASYEQYF. The CDR3 region has the DNA TGTGCCAGCAGCCGCAGCGGGGGGGCCTCCTACGAGCAGTACTTC.

Of note for this clone: Other DNA sequences from this sample encode an identical CDR3 as well. The rearrangement links TRBV2 to TRBJ1-2, with no clear D. The CDR3 is 14 residues long. Germline V gives CDR1 SNHLY, CDR2 FYNNEI. V was pared by 3 bases and J by 2 bases, with 10 bases between. CDR3 nucleotide sequence: TGTGCCAGCAGTGACACGGCGGGGAACTATGGCTACACCTTC. Translation gives CASSDTAGNYGYTF.

In this sample, this clone turned up once. The chain has TRBV5-1 and TRBJ2-1; D is uncertain. In germline, CDR1 is SGHRS, CDR2 YFSETQ. V was clipped by 1 base and J by 5 bases, with 7 bases between them. The CDR3 contains 13 residues. In DNA, the CDR3 is TGCGCCAGCAGCTTGACGGTAGACAATGAGCAGTTCTTC. Translation gives CASSLTVDNEQFF.